This T cell receptor beta chain emerged from a study of blood T cell repertoires in COVID-19. Study details: Acute-phase and convalescent COVID-19 samples originated in the United States, Italy and Spain. Sources were T cells, B-cell-depleted T cells, or PBMCs; the material itself was cDNA or gDNA.

This CDR3 has 15 residues. V was clipped by 4 bases and J by 4 bases, with 16 bases between them. CDR1 LGHDT and CDR2 YNNKEL come from the germline V gene (reference sequence). As processed by the authors: Quantification of nucleated cells was approximated via reference gene primer amplification. Assay: immunoSEQ multiplex PCR; the TCRdb copy retains only in-frame clones and omits some. The V and J calls and clone size come from that table; D and trimming were worked out from the DNA. The repertoire consists of around 250,000 clones, with 85% occurring once and the leading ten covering 5% to 6.5%. This receptor was obtained from a man aged 50-60 years with active or convalescent COVID-19. What was sequenced was peripheral blood. The chain couples TRBV3-1 (or the pseudogene TRBV3-2) to TRBJ1-1; D gene uncertain. CDR3 in DNA: TGTGCCAGCAGCCGCGGATACAGCCGGGGCACTGAAGCTTTCTTT. Amino acids: CASSRGYSRGTEAFF.